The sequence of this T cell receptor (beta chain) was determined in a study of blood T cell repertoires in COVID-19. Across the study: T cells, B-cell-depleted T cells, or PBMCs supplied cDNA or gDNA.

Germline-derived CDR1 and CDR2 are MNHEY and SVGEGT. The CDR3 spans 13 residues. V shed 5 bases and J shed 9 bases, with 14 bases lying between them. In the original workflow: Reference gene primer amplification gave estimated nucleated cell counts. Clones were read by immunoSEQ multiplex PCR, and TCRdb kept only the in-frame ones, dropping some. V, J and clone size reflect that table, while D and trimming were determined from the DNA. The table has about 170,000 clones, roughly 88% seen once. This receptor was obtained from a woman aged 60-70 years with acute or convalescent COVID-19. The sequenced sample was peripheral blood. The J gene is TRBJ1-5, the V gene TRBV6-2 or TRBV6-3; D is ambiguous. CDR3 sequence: CASSTQTEGPQHF. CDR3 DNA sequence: TGTGCCAGCAGTACCCAGACGGAGGGGCCCCAGCATTTT.